This TCR beta chain was recorded in a study of T cell repertoires in cytomegalovirus infection. As concerns this clonotype: Its antigen remains unidentified.

TCRdb recomputed calls from the reads with MiXCR, one row per CDR3 protein. The repertoire has some 220,000 distinct CDR3 sequences, about 40% of them found once; the top ten carry approximately 59%. Germline V CDR1 and CDR2: MNHEY, SMNVEV (reference sequence). V lost 8 bases and J 0 bases, leaving 17 bases between the germline ends. The CDR3 totals 15 residues. This receptor was identified in a human donor in good health (CMV status not recorded). Some clones in this sample may be carry-over from other donors' samples. Sequencing used CD8+ T cells from cultured PBMCs, obtained from culture after CMV antigen stimulation. This sequence joins TRBV27 and TRBJ2-7; maybe TRBD2 (5 bases). The CDR3, as DNA: TGTGCCAGCGGCTCCACGGGGTACAACTCCTACGAGCAGTACTTC. It yields the protein CASGSTGYNSYEQYF.